The entry that follows covers one TCR beta chain sequence. The data were obtained in a study of blood T cell repertoires in COVID-19. Study context: Samples of COVID-19 (acute and convalescent) were obtained from the United States, Italy and Spain. From T cells, B-cell-depleted T cells, or PBMCs came the material, which was cDNA or gDNA.

With 0 bases removed from V and 7 bases from J, the gap between germline ends came to 22 bases. Per the germline V gene, CDR1 is ENHRY and CDR2 is SYGVKD. The CDR3 sequence is 18 residues long. Under the authors' procedure: Reference gene primers were amplified, and this amplification served to estimate nucleated cell counts. Using immunoSEQ multiplex PCR, the repertoire was profiled, and TCRdb retains in-frame clones only, with some absent. Clonal size and the V and J genes are those of that table, whereas D and trimming came from the DNA. The table lists more than 200,000 clones, less than 90% of them singletons.

The source of this sequence is a man between 60 and 75 years old with acute or convalescent COVID-19. V usage is TRBV10-3 and J usage is TRBJ2-4; possibly TRBD2 for D (6 bases). The sequenced material came from peripheral blood. The CDR3 loop is CAISESWGGSGSRNIQYF. The CDR3, as DNA: TGTGCCATCAGTGAGTCGTGGGGTGGTAGCGGAAGTAGGAACATTCAGTACTTC.